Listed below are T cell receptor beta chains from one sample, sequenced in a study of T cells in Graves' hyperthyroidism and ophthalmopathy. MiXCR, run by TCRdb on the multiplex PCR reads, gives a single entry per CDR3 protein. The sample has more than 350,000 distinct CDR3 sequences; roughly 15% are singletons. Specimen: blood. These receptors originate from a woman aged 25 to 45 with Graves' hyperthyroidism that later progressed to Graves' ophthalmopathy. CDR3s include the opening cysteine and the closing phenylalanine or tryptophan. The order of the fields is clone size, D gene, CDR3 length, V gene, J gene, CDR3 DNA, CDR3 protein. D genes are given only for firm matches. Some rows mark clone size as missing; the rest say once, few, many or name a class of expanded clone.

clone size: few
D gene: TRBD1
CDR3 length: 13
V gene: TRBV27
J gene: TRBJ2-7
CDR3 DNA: TGTGCCAGCAGCTGGATAGGGGGCAACGAGCAGTACTTC
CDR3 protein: CASSWIGGNEQYF

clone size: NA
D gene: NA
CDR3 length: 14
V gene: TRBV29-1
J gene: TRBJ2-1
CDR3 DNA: TGCAGCGTTGAGAGACAGGTCGGTTACAATGAGCAGTTCTTC
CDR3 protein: CSVERQVGYNEQFF

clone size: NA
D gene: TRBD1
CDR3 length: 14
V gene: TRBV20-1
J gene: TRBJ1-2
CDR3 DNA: TGCAGTGCTCCCCAACTCGACAGGGTCGATGGCTACACCTTC
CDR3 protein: CSAPQLDRVDGYTF

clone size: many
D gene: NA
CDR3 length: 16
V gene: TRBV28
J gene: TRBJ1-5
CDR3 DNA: TGTGCCAGCAGTACCCGAGGCCTGAAGGAGGCTCAGCCCCAGCATTTT
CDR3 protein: CASSTRGLKEAQPQHF

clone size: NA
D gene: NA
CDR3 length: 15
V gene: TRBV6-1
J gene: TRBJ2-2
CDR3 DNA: TGTGCCAGCAGAAAATCCAGGGGCAACACCGGGGAGCTGTTTTTT
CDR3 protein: CASRKSRGNTGELFF

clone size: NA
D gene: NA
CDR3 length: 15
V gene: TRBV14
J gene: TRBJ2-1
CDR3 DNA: TGTGCCAGCAGCCATAAACTTGGCTCCTACAATGAGCAGTTCTTC
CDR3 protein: CASSHKLGSYNEQFF

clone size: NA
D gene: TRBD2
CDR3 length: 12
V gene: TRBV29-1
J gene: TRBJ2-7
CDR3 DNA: TGCAGCGTCTACAGACTAGCGGGCGAGCAGTACTTC
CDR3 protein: CSVYRLAGEQYF

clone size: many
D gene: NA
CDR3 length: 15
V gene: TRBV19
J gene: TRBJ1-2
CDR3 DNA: TGTGCCAGTAGTATCGACACATGGGATAACTATGGCTACACCTTC
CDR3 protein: CASSIDTWDNYGYTF

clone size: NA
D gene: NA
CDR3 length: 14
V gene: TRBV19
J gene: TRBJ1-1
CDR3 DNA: TGTGCCAGTAGTATCCAGGTCTTGGGGACTGAAGCTTTCTTT
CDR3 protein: CASSIQVLGTEAFF

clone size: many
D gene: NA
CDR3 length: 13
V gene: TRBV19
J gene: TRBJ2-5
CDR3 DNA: TGTGCCAGTAGTAATCGCGGTCAGTGGACCCAGTACTTC
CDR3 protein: CASSNRGQWTQYF

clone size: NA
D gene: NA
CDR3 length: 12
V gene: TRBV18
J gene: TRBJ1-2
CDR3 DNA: TGTGCCAGCTCACGCCGGGCCGATGGCTACACCTTC
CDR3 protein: CASSRRADGYTF

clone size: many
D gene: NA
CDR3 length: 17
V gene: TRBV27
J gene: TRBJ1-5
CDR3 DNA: TGTGCCAGTGGATCCCCTGTCCGGGCTGGGAGCAATCAGCCCCAGCATTTT
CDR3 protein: CASGSPVRAGSNQPQHF

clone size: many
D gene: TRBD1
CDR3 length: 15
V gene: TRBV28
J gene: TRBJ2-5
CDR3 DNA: TGTGCCAGCATTAAGACCTGGGGACAGCAAGAGACCCAGTACTTC
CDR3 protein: CASIKTWGQQETQYF

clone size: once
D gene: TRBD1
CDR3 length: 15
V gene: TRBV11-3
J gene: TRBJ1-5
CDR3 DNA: TGTGCCAGCAGCTCAGGACAGGGTAAAGATCAGCCCCAGCATTTT
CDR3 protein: CASSSGQGKDQPQHF

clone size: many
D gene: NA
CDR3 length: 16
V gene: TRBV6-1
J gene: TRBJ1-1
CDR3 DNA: TGTGCCAGCAGTCATCAGCCGGGGGGGCGCGGCACTGAAGCTTTCTTT
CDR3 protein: CASSHQPGGRGTEAFF

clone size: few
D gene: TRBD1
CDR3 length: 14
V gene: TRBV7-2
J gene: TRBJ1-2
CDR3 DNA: TGTGCCAGCAGCTTAGGGTGGACAGGGGTTGGCTACACCTTC
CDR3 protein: CASSLGWTGVGYTF

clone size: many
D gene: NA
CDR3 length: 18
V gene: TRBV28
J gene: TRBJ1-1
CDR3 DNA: TGTGCCAGCAGTTTATGGGGCAGGATGGAGATAGTGAACACTGAAGCTTTCTTT
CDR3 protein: CASSLWGRMEIVNTEAFF

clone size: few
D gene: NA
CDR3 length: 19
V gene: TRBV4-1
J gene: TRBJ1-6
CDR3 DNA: TGCGCCAGCAGCCAAGGACAAACCGAGGGATGGAGAATAGGTTCACCCCTCCACTTT
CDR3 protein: CASSQGQTEGWRIGSPLHF

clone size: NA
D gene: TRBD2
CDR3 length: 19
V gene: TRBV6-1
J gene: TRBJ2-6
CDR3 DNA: TGTGCCAGCAGTGAAAAGAGGACTAGCGGGAGGTCTGGGGCCAACGTCCTGACTTTC
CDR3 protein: CASSEKRTSGRSGANVLTF

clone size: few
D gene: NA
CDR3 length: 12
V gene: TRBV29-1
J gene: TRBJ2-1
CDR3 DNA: TGCAGCGTTGGGGAGCCCAACAATGAGCAGTTCTTC
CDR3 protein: CSVGEPNNEQFF

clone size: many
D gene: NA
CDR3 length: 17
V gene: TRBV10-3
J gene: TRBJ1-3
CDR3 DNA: TGTGCCATCAGTGAGACGTGGGTAAAAAGCTCTGGAAACACCATATATTTT
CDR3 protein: CAISETWVKSSGNTIYF

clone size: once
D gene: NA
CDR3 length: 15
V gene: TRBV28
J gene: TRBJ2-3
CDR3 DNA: TGTGCCAGCAGTTTAGGGCAGACTAGCACAGATACGCAGTATTTT
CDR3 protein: CASSLGQTSTDTQYF

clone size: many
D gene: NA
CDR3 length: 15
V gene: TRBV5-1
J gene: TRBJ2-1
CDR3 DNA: TGCGCCAGCAGACTTAGCGGTAGCTCCTACAATGAGCAGTTCTTC
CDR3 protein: CASRLSGSSYNEQFF

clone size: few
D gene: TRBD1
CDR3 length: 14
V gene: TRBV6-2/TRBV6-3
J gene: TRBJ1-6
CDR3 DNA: TGTGCCACCGATCCGGGACAGGGATCTTCACCCCTCCACTTT
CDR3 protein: CATDPGQGSSPLHF

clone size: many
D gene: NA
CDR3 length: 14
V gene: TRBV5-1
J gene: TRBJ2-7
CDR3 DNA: TGCGCCAGCAGCCTAGGAGAGGGGGTCCACGAGCAGTACTTC
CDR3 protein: CASSLGEGVHEQYF

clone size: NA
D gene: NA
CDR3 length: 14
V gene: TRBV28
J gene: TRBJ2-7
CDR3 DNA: TGTGCCAGCAGTTTAGAAGGGGCCAACTACGAGCAGTACTTC
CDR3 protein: CASSLEGANYEQYF

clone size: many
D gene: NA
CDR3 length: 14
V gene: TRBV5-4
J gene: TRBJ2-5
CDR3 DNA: TGTGCCAGCAGCTTGACGGAGTCCCCAGAGACCCAGTACTTC
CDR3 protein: CASSLTESPETQYF

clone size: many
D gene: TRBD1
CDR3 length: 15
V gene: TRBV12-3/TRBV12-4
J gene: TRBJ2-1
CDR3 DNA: TGTGCCAGCAGTTGGACAGGGGGCTCCTACAATGAGCAGTTCTTC
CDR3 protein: CASSWTGGSYNEQFF

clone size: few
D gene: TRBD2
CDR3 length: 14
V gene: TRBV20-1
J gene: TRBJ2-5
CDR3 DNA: TGCAGTGCTAGATTAGGACTAGCTGCAGAGACCCAGTACTTC
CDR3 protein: CSARLGLAAETQYF

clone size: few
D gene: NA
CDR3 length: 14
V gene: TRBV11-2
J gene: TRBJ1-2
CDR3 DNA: TGTGCCAGCAGCTTAGATCTGGGTTACTATGGCTACACCTTC
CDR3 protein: CASSLDLGYYGYTF

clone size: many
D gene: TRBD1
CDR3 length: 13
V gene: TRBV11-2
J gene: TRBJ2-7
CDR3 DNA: TGTGCCTGCCGCGGGACAGGGGTCCTCGAGCAGTACTTC
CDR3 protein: CACRGTGVLEQYF

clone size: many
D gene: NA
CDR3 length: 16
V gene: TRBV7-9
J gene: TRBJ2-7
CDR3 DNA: TGTGCCAGCAGCCAACCTATCAGGGGAAACTCCTACGAGCAGTACTTC
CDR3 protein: CASSQPIRGNSYEQYF

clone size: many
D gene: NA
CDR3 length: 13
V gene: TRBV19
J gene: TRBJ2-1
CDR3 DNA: TGTGCCAGTAGTATCGGACAGTACAATGAGCAGTTCTTC
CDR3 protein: CASSIGQYNEQFF

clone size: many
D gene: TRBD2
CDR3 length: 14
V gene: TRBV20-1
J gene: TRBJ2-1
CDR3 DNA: TGCAGTGCTAGAGTACTAGCGGGGACTCTGGAGCAGTTCTTC
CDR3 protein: CSARVLAGTLEQFF

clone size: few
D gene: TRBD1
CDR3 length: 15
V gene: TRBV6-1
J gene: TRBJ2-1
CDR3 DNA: TGTGCCAGCAGGAAGTCTGGGGACAGCTACAATGAGCAGTTCTTC
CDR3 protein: CASRKSGDSYNEQFF

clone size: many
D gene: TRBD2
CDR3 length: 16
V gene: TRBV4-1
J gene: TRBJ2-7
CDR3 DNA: TGCGCCAGCAGCCAAGACCCCGGGACTAGCGTGTACGAGCAGTACTTC
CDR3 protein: CASSQDPGTSVYEQYF

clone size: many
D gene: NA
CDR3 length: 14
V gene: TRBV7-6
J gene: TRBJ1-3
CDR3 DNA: TGTGCCAGCAGCTGGGCCGGGACTGGAAACACCATATATTTT
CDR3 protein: CASSWAGTGNTIYF

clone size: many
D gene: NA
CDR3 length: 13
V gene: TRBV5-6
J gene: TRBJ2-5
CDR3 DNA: TGTGCCAGCAGCTTGTCGAGGGAAGAGACCCAGTACTTC
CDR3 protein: CASSLSREETQYF

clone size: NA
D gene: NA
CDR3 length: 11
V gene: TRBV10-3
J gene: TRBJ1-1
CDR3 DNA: TGTGCCATCAGGCGGGGGACTGAAGCTTTCTTT
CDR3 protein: CAIRRGTEAFF

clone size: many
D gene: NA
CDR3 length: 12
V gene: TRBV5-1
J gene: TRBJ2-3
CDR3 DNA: TGCGCCAGCAGACTGGAGACAGATACGCAGTATTTT
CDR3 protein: CASRLETDTQYF

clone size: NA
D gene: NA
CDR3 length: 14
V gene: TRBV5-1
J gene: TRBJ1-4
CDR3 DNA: TGCGCCAGCAGCGCGGGGACGGAAAGTCAAAAACTGTTTTTT
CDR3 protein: CASSAGTESQKLFF

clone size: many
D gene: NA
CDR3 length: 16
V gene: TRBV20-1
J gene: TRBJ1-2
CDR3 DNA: TGCAGTGCTAGAGATCCAGGGGTTCCCCCGAAGTATGGCTACACCTTC
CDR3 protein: CSARDPGVPPKYGYTF

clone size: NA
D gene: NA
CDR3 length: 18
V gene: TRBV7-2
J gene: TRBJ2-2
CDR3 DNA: TGTGCCAGCAGCTTAAAAGACACTACGTGGGAGTCCGCCGGGGAGCTGTTTTTT
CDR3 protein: CASSLKDTTWESAGELFF

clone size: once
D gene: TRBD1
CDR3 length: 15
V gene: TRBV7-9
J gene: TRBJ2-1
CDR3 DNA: TGTGCCAGCAGCTCAAGGACAGGCTCCTACAATGAGCAGTTCTTC
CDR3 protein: CASSSRTGSYNEQFF

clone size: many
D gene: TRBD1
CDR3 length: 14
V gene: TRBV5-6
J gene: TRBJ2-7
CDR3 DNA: TGTGCCAGCAGCGTTCTGGGACAGCTGTACGAGCAGTACTTC
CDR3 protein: CASSVLGQLYEQYF

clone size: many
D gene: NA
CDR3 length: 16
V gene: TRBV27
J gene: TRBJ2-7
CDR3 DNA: TGTGCCAGCAGTTTAATCTCGGTGGGGGATCCCTACGAGCAGTACTTC
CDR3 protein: CASSLISVGDPYEQYF

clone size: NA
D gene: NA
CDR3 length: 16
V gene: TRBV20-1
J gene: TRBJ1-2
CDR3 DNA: TGCAGTGCTAGAGATTTTAGGGCGGAATCCAACTATGGCTACACCTTC
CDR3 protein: CSARDFRAESNYGYTF

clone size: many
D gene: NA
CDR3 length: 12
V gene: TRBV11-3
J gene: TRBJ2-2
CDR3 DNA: TGTGCCAGCAGCCGTATCCCCGGGGAGCTGTTTTTT
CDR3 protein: CASSRIPGELFF

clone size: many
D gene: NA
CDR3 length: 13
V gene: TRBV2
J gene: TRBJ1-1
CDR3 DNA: TGTGCCAGCAGTGATAGGGGGGCCACTGAAGCTTTCTTT
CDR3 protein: CASSDRGATEAFF

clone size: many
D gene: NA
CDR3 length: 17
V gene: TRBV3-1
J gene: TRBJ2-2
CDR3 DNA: TGTGCCAGCAGCCAAGACTTCGAGGGGCCAAACACCGGGGAGCTGTTTTTT
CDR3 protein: CASSQDFEGPNTGELFF

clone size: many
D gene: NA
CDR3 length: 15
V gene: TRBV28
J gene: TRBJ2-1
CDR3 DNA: TGTGCCAGCAGTTTCCCAGGGCAGCCCTACAATGAGCAGTTCTTC
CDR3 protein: CASSFPGQPYNEQFF